The rows below give T cell receptor beta chains drawn from one sample of a study of T cells in Graves' hyperthyroidism and ophthalmopathy. TCRdb analysed the multiplex PCR reads with MiXCR anew, one entry per CDR3 protein. Among about 210,000 distinct CDR3 sequences, about a sixth were seen once, and the ten largest hold 50%. The sequencing sample was made of blood. These TCRs come from a man aged 50 to 60 with Graves' hyperthyroidism. CDR3s include the opening cysteine and the closing phenylalanine or tryptophan. D genes are given only for firm matches.

cdr3_aa: CASSHSGRADTGELFF
d_call: -
v_call: TRBV3-1

cdr3_aa: CSAIPPTTSGNKQYF
d_call: TRBD2
v_call: TRBV20-1

cdr3_aa: CASSLGRGSTDTQYF
d_call: TRBD2
v_call: TRBV12-3/TRBV12-4

cdr3_aa: CASSFRGAEGEKLFF
d_call: -
v_call: TRBV12-3/TRBV12-4

cdr3_aa: CSASLDGTSGSAQYF
d_call: TRBD2
v_call: TRBV20-1

cdr3_aa: CASNRGGSGRQYNEQFF
d_call: TRBD2
v_call: TRBV7-9

cdr3_aa: CASSLSGSPDSPLHF
d_call: -
v_call: TRBV5-1

cdr3_aa: CATSDPGLAGANEQFF
d_call: TRBD2
v_call: TRBV24-1

cdr3_aa: CASSRQGGAEAFF
d_call: TRBD1
v_call: TRBV3-1

cdr3_aa: CASSFQWTYEQYF
d_call: -
v_call: TRBV28

cdr3_aa: CASSSREGRTDTQYF
d_call: TRBD2
v_call: TRBV27

cdr3_aa: CASRKGHGYTF
d_call: -
v_call: TRBV28

cdr3_aa: CASSLDREFQPQHF
d_call: TRBD1
v_call: TRBV28

cdr3_aa: CASSVGTGNSPLHF
d_call: TRBD1
v_call: TRBV10-1

cdr3_aa: CASSPPPLTDYEQYF
d_call: -
v_call: TRBV28

cdr3_aa: CSARDLRGSGTEAFF
d_call: -
v_call: TRBV20-1

cdr3_aa: CASNRTGALPKRCEQYF
d_call: TRBD1
v_call: TRBV12-3/TRBV12-4

cdr3_aa: CSVVLAAHNTDTQYF
d_call: TRBD2
v_call: TRBV29-1

cdr3_aa: CSARDTGGRSNTGELFF
d_call: TRBD2
v_call: TRBV20-1

cdr3_aa: CANSYSRSTDTQYF
d_call: -
v_call: TRBV6-6